The 32 T cell receptor beta chains presented below share a single source sample, sequenced in a study of human T cells and chemical hapten exposure. TCRdb independently ran MiXCR on the RACE reads; one entry per CDR3 protein. The data hold fewer than 300,000 distinct CDR3 sequences, with approximately 8.6% observed a single time. Time point specified: pre-sensitization, week 0. Described treatment: therapeutic diphenylcyclopropenone sensitization with weekly scalp DPC. Sequenced material: whole blood, taken in connection with sensitization to the hapten diphenylcyclopropenone (DPC). These receptors all come from a woman between 40 and 50 years old with alopecia areata. Some clones in this sample may be carry-over from other donors' samples.

The chain recombines TRBV5-4 with TRBJ2-1, with 11 nucleotides matching TRBD2. Germline CDR1 is SGHNT and CDR2 is YYREEE (reference sequence). The CDR3 length is 16 residues. V shed 5 bases, J shed 9 bases, and the junction held 13 bases outside the gene matches. In DNA form, the CDR3 reads TGTGCCAGCAGTCCTGAACTAGCGGGGGTTCGCGGTGAGCAGTTCTTC. It encodes CASSPELAGVRGEQFF. The whole variable domain, remainder taken from reference TRBV5-4 and TRBJ2-1, is ETGVTQSPTHLIKTRGQQVTLRCSSQSGHNTVSWYQQALGQGPQFIFQYYREEENGRGNFPPRFSGLQFPNYSSELNVNALELDDSALYLCASSPELAGVRGEQFFGPGTRLTVL.

This clonotype was observed at least ten times. V usage is TRBV19 and J usage is TRBJ2-6, with D uncertain. The CDR3 runs 17 residues. Germline CDR1 LNHDA, CDR2 SQIVND (reference sequence). The V end lost 6 bases, the J end lost 0 bases, and 15 bases lay between the germline ends. Here the CDR3 reads CASSLLAVFSGANVLTF. CDR3 DNA sequence: TGTGCCAGTAGCCTCCTGGCCGTCTTCTCTGGGGCCAACGTCCTGACTTTC.

This clonotype has just a few counts. The chain is built from TRBV12-5 and TRBJ2-1, with unresolved D. Germline V gives CDR1 LGHNT, CDR2 FRNRAP. The CDR3 has 11 amino acids. V was shortened by 4 bases and J by 7 bases, with 5 bases between the two germline ends. CDR3 loop: CASGWGNEQFF. The CDR3 DNA sequence: TGTGCTAGTGGTTGGGGTAATGAGCAGTTCTTC.

The gene calls are TRBV6-2 or TRBV6-3 and TRBJ2-1; 7 positions agree with TRBD2. CDR1 is MNHEY and CDR2 is SVGEGT in the germline V gene. V lost 7 bases to trimming and J lost 8 bases; unmatched junction nucleotides: 8. The length of the CDR3 is 13 residues. The CDR3 DNA reads TGTGCCAGCACCAACTTAGCGGGCCATGAGCAGTTCTTC. Residues: CASTNLAGHEQFF.

The CDR3 nucleotides are TGTGCCAGCAGTTACTATAGGGGACCCAATCAGCCCCAGCATTTT. Its protein is CASSYYRGPNQPQHF. The chain combines TRBV6-5 with TRBJ1-5; a weak D match, TRBD1 (5 bases). This CDR3 comprises 15 residues. The V end lost 1 base, the J end lost 3 bases, and 10 bases lay between the germline ends. CDR1 is MNHEY, CDR2 SVGAGI, per germline.

The sample holds a few counts of this clonotype. The gene calls are TRBV7-2 and TRBJ2-5, with 7 nucleotides matching TRBD2. Trimming removed 5 bases from V and 5 bases from J; junction bases left unmatched: 5. In germline, CDR1 is SGHTA, CDR2 FQGNSA. This CDR3 contains 13 residues. CDR3 sequence reads: CASSTGTTETQYF. CDR3 DNA: TGTGCCAGCAGCACCGGGACTACCGAGACCCAGTACTTC.

This clonotype was recorded many times. V gene TRBV6-5 combines with J gene TRBJ2-7; possible D gene TRBD1, 5 bases. The V end lost 5 bases, the J end lost 0 bases, and 11 bases lay between the germline ends. Germline loops: CDR1 MNHEY, CDR2 SVGAGI. This CDR3 region has 14 residues. CDR3 amino acids: CASSPRQSSYEQYF. The CDR3 DNA follows: TGTGCCAGCAGTCCGAGACAGAGCTCCTACGAGCAGTACTTC.

There are a few counts of this clonotype. The V gene is TRBV2, the J gene TRBJ1-2; the match to TRBD1 covers 10 bases. Germline values: CDR1 SNHLY, CDR2 FYNNEI. After removal of 6 bases from V and 4 bases from J, the junction contained 14 bases not matched to a gene. The CDR3 loop spans 17 amino acids. DNA for the CDR3: TGTGCCAGCAGCGCCTTGGGACAGGGGCGAACTTTCTATGGCTACACCTTC. As protein: CASSALGQGRTFYGYTF. The full variable domain, rest sourced from reference TRBV2 and TRBJ1-2, is EPEVTQTPSHQVTQMGQEVILRCVPISNHLYFYWYRQILGQKVEFLVSFYNNEISEKSEIFDDQFSVERPDGSNFTLKIRSTKLEDSAMYFCASSALGQGRTFYGYTFGSGTRLTVV.

This clonotype appeared a few times. The J gene is TRBJ2-2, the V gene TRBV6-5, with TRBD2 as a possible D gene (5 bases). The germline gives CDR1 MNHEY, CDR2 SVGAGI. The CDR3 consists of 14 residues. The V end lost 0 bases, the J end lost 4 bases, and 6 bases lay between the germline ends. Written as DNA, the CDR3 is TGTGCCAGCAGTTACTCGAGGGTCACCGGGGAGCTGTTTTTT. This sequence encodes CASSYSRVTGELFF.

At least ten counts were recorded for this clonotype. The chain couples TRBV6-2 or TRBV6-3 to TRBJ2-1, with D perhaps matching TRBD1 (6 bases). Germline CDR1 is MNHEY and CDR2 is SVGEGT. V was clipped by 6 bases and J by 3 bases, with 6 bases between them. CDR3 length equals 12 residues. The DNA for the CDR3 is TGTGCCAGCAGACAGGGCTACAATGAGCAGTTCTTC. This translates into CASRQGYNEQFF.

The chain has TRBV20-1 and TRBJ2-4; 9 bases align to TRBD2. The CDR3 sequence is 15 residues long. V lost 2 bases to trimming and J lost 9 bases; unmatched junction nucleotides: 11. CDR1 DFQATT and CDR2 SNEGSKA come from the germline V gene (reference sequence). In DNA form, the CDR3 reads TGCAGTGCTAGACGGCTAGCGGGAACATTAGGCATTCAGTACTTC. It codes for CSARRLAGTLGIQYF.

There are a few counts of this clonotype. This chain connects TRBV29-1 to TRBJ2-7, with 8 nucleotides matching TRBD1. The junction had 4 bases not matched to a gene; V was cut back by 1 base and J by 2 bases. The CDR3 is 14 amino acids. Germline V lookup: CDR1 SQVTM, CDR2 ANQGSEA. CDR3 in amino acids: CSVEGTGPPYEQYF. CDR3 coding DNA: TGCAGCGTTGAAGGGACAGGGCCCCCCTACGAGCAGTACTTC.

The V and J genes are TRBV5-4 and TRBJ2-6; D is possibly TRBD1 (6 bases). The V gene lost 5 bases and the J gene lost 0 bases, with 12 bases spanning the gap. Germline loops: CDR1 SGHNT, CDR2 YYREEE (reference sequence). This CDR3 has 16 residues. CDR3 DNA sequence: TGTGCCAGCAGTCTCAAACAGGGCTCTGGGGCCAACGTCCTGACTTTC. Protein sequence: CASSLKQGSGANVLTF.

This clonotype was counted between two and nine times. The chain links TRBV21-1 to TRBJ2-7; the table's TRBD1 call for D was not verified on the DNA. TRBV21-1 is recorded as a pseudogene. CDR3 length: 19 amino acids. CDR3 region: CASSEDPGESPESVYEQYF. As DNA, the CDR3 is TGTGCCAGCAGCGAGGACCCGGGGGAGTCACCCGAATCGGTCTACGAGCAGTACTTC.

The gene calls are TRBV6-2 or TRBV6-3 and TRBJ2-7; the D gene is possibly TRBD1 (6 bases). V was clipped by 4 bases and J by 3 bases, with 28 bases between them. CDR1 and CDR2 from the germline V gene are MNHEY and SVGEGT. This CDR3 region has 19 residues. CDR3 sequence: CASSSVEQGRPSYIYEQYF. The CDR3 DNA reads TGTGCCAGCAGTTCGGTCGAACAGGGCCGACCCTCCTACATCTACGAGCAGTACTTC.

This clonotype was counted only a few times. The chain couples TRBV6-2 or TRBV6-3 to TRBJ2-1, with 7 bases identical to TRBD2. Trimming removed 7 bases from V and 4 bases from J; junction bases left unmatched: 10. This CDR3 spans 15 amino acids. The V gene's germline CDR1 is MNHEY and CDR2 SVGEGT. The CDR3 region has the DNA TGTGCCAGCACCGGCGAAGCGGGACTATACAATGAGCAGTTCTTC. As protein: CASTGEAGLYNEQFF.

This clonotype turned up a few times. The chain recombines TRBV12-3 or TRBV12-4 with TRBJ1-4; maybe TRBD1 (5 bases). The CDR3 covers 14 residues. V was shortened by 8 bases and J by 4 bases, with 14 bases between the two germline ends. The CDR3 protein is CASGRGSINEKLFF. CDR3 in DNA: TGTGCCAGCGGCCGGGGGAGTATTAATGAAAAACTGTTTTTT.

The gene calls are TRBV28 and TRBJ2-3; D is uncertain. This CDR3 comprises 15 residues. Germline V gene data show CDR1 as MDHEN and CDR2 as SYDVKM. V shed 3 bases and J shed 0 bases, with 10 bases lying between them. CDR3 nucleotide sequence: TGTGCCAGCAGTTTCCACGGTACTAGCACAGATACGCAGTATTTT. This encodes CASSFHGTSTDTQYF.

This clonotype was seen only a few times. J is TRBJ2-3 and V is TRBV15, with TRBD1 matching 8 bases. CDR3 length equals 15 residues. V lost 4 bases to trimming and J lost 1 base; unmatched junction nucleotides: 4. Germline CDR1 is LNHNV and CDR2 is YYDKDF (reference sequence). Written as DNA, the CDR3 is TGTGCCACCAGCATAGACAGGGGTGGCACAGATACGCAGTATTTT. Translating it yields CATSIDRGGTDTQYF.

This clonotype appeared many times. The gene calls are TRBV4-1 and TRBJ2-1; no reliable D call. The V end lost 0 bases, the J end lost 8 bases, and 26 bases lay between the germline ends. This CDR3 has 19 amino acids. From germline, CDR1 is MGHRA and CDR2 YSYEKL. The CDR3 loop reads CASSQDRLGELVNRDEQFF. The CDR3 nucleotides are TGCGCCAGCAGCCAAGACCGTCTCGGTGAATTAGTTAATCGGGATGAGCAGTTCTTC.

The chain recombines TRBV5-1 with TRBJ2-3; 13 bases map to TRBD2. Germline V gene lookup returns CDR1 SGHRS and CDR2 YFSETQ. This CDR3 is 17 amino acids long. The V segment lost 7 bases and the J segment 4 bases; nucleotides outside the gene matches: 12. The CDR3 spells CASGDFGTSGTSDTQYF. As DNA, the CDR3 is TGCGCCAGCGGAGATTTCGGGACTAGCGGGACCTCAGATACGCAGTATTTT.

This chain uses TRBV2 with TRBJ2-7; D is uncertain. CDR3 length equals 10 residues. Trimming pared 8 bases from V and 4 bases from J, leaving 6 bases between. The germline V gene has CDR1 SNHLY and CDR2 FYNNEI. The CDR3 DNA reads TGTGCCAGCCTTCGGTACGAGCAGTACTTC. As protein: CASLRYEQYF.

The J gene is TRBJ2-1, the V gene TRBV11-2; 9 nucleotides line up with TRBD2. Germline CDR1 reads SGHAT; CDR2 reads FQNNGV. V trimming: 5 bases; J trimming: 8 bases; junction bases outside the gene matches: 10. The CDR3 totals 15 residues. Written as DNA, the CDR3 is TGTGCCAGCAGCCTAATAGCGGGAGTAGGCCATGAGCAGTTCTTC. Translation gives CASSLIAGVGHEQFF.

This clonotype was detected a few times. This chain connects TRBV20-1 to TRBJ2-1; the match to TRBD2 covers 7 bases. J lost 4 bases, V lost 3 bases, and 9 bases had no gene match. The CDR3 extends over 15 amino acids. In germline, CDR1 is DFQATT, CDR2 SNEGSKA (reference sequence). The CDR3 DNA is TGCAGTGCTAGTAACCCTAGCGGACCTTACAATGAGCAGTTCTTC. This sequence encodes CSASNPSGPYNEQFF.

This clonotype has more than one count but fewer than ten. CDR3 protein: CASSQVRQGASGANVLTF. In nucleotides, the CDR3 is TGTGCCAGCAGCCAAGTAAGACAGGGTGCCTCTGGGGCCAACGTCCTGACTTTC. The V gene is TRBV3-1, the J gene TRBJ2-6; 7 bases are a match to TRBD1. The V segment lost 1 base and the J segment 0 bases; nucleotides outside the gene matches: 6. The V gene's germline CDR1 is LGHDT and CDR2 YNNKEL (reference sequence). The CDR3 length is 18 residues.

This clonotype has at least ten counts. The rearrangement links TRBV12-3 or TRBV12-4 to TRBJ2-5; D perhaps matches TRBD2 (5 bases). The CDR3 extends over 15 amino acids. V dropped 6 bases and J dropped 2 bases, with 16 bases sitting between them. This chain's CDR3 is CASRPSGGRQETQYF. For the CDR3, the DNA is TGTGCCAGCAGGCCCTCCGGAGGACGGCAAGAGACCCAGTACTTC.

The CDR3 DNA follows: TGTGCCATCAGTGGGGTAGAGAACACTGAAGCTTTCTTT. Translating it yields CAISGVENTEAFF. The chain couples TRBV10-3 to TRBJ1-1; unclear D gene. Germline CDR1 is ENHRY and CDR2 is SYGVKD. The CDR3 totals 13 residues. The V gene lost 4 bases and the J gene lost 1 base, with 7 bases spanning the gap.

This clonotype was recorded many times. The chain recombines TRBV20-1 with TRBJ2-3; D is unresolved. The germline V gene encodes CDR1 DFQATT and CDR2 SNEGSKA (reference sequence). The length of the CDR3 is 13 residues. Trimming removed 2 bases at V and 0 bases at J, with 6 bases between. CDR3 sequence (DNA): TGCAGTGCTAGAATCCATAGCACAGATACGCAGTATTTT. Translating gives CSARIHSTDTQYF.

The chain is built from TRBV20-1 and TRBJ2-1; TRBD2 is a possible D gene (5 bases). Germline CDR1 DFQATT, CDR2 SNEGSKA (reference sequence). This CDR3 contains 12 residues. The CDR3 DNA follows: TGCAGCGGTCGGGCGGGCTACAATGAGCAGTTCTTC. Its protein is CSGRAGYNEQFF.

The chain is built from TRBV4-3 and TRBJ1-6; the D gene is possibly TRBD1 (6 bases). The CDR3 covers 16 residues. The V gene lost 0 bases and the J gene lost 13 bases, with 19 bases spanning the gap. CDR1 and CDR2 from the germline V gene are LGHNA and YSLEER. The DNA for the CDR3 is TGCGCCAGCAGCCAAGACAGGGGTCTCCCTTCGTCGCCCCTCCACTTT. Its protein is CASSQDRGLPSSPLHF.

The chain links TRBV7-2 to TRBJ1-4; D possibly corresponds to TRBD1 (5 bases). Germline V gives CDR1 SGHTA, CDR2 FQGNSA. V lost 5 bases and J 5 bases, leaving 15 bases between the germline ends. The CDR3 consists of 15 residues. The CDR3, as DNA: TGTGCCAGCAGCCTCTCCCGGGGCTTCAATGAAAAACTGTTTTTT. Its protein is CASSLSRGFNEKLFF.

The chain couples TRBV12-3 or TRBV12-4 to TRBJ1-1; tentatively, D is TRBD1 (6 bases). Trimming took off 5 bases at V and 1 base at J, with 14 bases between the two ends. The CDR3 runs 15 residues. DNA of the CDR3: TGTGCCAGCAGTGTACAGGGAGTCAAGAACACTGAAGCTTTCTTT. Its protein is CASSVQGVKNTEAFF.